This T cell receptor beta chain was profiled in a study of OX40 agonist ivuxolimab in advanced cancers. Study overall: The patients' treatment was ivuxolimab, an agonistic anti-OX40 (CD134) antibody. Across the patients, intravenous ivuxolimab was delivered every 2 weeks at 0.01 to 10 mg/kg. Study-wide results and caveats: Clonal expansion was among the lowest in partial responders at 0.1-3.0 mg/kg, especially CD8+.

Turning to this clone: Antigen: not known.

Only in-frame clones appear in the TCRdb table, and some are missing; sequencing was by immunoSEQ multiplex PCR. The table shows roughly 48,000 clones, with approximately 87% occurring only once. Per germline, CDR1 KGHSH and CDR2 LQKENI. The germline V and J ends were trimmed by 0 bases and 1 base, with 9 bases remaining between them. The CDR3 contains 15 residues. The starting material was CD4+ or CD8+ T cells sorted from blood, obtained in a trial of the OX40 agonist ivuxolimab. The rearrangement joins TRBV18 to TRBJ2-5, with D unclear. This sequence was found in an adult with an advanced solid tumor such as melanoma, head and neck, liver or kidney cancer. As DNA, the CDR3 is TGTGCCAGCTCACCACCTTCCGATCTCCAAGAGACCCAGTACTTC. This codes for CASSPPSDLQETQYF.